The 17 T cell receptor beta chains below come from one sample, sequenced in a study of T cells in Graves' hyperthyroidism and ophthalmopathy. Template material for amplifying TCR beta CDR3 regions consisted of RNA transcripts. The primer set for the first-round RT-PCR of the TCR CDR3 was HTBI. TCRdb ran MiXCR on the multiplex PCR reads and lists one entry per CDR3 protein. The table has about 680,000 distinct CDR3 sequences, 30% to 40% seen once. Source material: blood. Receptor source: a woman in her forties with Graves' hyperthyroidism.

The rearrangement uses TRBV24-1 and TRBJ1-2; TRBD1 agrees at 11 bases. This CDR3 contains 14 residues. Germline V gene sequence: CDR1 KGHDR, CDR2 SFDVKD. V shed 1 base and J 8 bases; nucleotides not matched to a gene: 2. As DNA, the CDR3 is TGTGCCACCAGTGATTTCGGGACAGGGGGAGGCTACACCTTC. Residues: CATSDFGTGGGYTF.

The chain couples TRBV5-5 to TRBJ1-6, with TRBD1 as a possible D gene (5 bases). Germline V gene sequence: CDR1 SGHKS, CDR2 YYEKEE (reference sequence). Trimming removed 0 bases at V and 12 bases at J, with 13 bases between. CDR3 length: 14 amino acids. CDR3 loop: CASSLDRWIQPLHF. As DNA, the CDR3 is TGTGCCAGCAGCTTGGACAGGTGGATTCAACCCCTCCACTTT.

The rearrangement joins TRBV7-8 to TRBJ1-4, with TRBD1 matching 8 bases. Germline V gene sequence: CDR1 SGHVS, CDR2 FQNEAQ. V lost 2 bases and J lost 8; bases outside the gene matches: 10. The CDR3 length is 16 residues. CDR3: CASSLSLGQDLEKLFF. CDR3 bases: TGTGCCAGCAGCTTAAGCTTGGGACAGGACCTCGAAAAACTGTTTTTT.

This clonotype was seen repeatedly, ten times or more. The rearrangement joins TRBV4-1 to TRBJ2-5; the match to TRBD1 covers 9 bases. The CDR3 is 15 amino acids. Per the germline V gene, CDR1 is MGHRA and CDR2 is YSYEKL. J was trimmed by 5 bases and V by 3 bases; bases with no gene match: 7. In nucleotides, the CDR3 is TGCGCCAGCAGCCATCCGGGACAGGGTATGGAGACCCAGTACTTC. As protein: CASSHPGQGMETQYF.

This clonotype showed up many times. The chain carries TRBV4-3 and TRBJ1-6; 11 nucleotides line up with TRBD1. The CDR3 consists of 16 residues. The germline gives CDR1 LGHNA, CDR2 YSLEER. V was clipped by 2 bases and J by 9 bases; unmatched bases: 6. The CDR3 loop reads CASSQSDRGLASPLHF. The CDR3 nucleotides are TGCGCCAGCAGCCAATCGGACAGGGGGCTGGCTTCACCCCTCCACTTT.

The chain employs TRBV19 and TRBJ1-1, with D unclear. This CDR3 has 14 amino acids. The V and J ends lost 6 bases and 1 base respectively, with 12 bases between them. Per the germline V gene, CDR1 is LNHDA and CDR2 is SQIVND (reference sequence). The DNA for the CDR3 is TGTGCCAGTAGACATGAGGGAGGGAACACTGAAGCTTTCTTT. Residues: CASRHEGGNTEAFF.

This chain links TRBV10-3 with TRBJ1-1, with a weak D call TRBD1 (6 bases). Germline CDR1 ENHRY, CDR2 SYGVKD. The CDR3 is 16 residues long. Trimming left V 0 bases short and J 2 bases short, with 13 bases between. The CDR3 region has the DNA TGTGCCATCAGTGAGTCGAGAGGGGGGCTTAACACTGAAGCTTTCTTT. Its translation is CAISESRGGLNTEAFF.

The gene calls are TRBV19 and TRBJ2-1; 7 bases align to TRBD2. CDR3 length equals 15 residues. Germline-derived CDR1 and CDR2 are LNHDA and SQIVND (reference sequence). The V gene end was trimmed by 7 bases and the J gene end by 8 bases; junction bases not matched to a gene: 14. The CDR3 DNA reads TGTGCCAGTACTAGTCCGGTTGCGGGGGACGATGAGCAGTTCTTC. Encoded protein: CASTSPVAGDDEQFF.

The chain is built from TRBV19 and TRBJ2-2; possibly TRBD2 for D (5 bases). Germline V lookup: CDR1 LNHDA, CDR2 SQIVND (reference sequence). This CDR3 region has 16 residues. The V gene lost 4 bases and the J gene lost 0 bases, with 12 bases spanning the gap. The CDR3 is CASSTGLAANTGELFF. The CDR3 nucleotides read TGTGCCAGTAGTACCGGGCTAGCCGCGAACACCGGGGAGCTGTTTTTT.

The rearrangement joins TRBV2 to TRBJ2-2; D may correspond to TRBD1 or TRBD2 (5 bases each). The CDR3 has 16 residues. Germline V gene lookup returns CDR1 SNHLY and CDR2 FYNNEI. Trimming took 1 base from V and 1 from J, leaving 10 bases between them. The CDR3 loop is CASSEGPGRNTGELFF. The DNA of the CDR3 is TGTGCCAGCAGTGAAGGGCCAGGGAGGAACACCGGGGAGCTGTTTTTT.

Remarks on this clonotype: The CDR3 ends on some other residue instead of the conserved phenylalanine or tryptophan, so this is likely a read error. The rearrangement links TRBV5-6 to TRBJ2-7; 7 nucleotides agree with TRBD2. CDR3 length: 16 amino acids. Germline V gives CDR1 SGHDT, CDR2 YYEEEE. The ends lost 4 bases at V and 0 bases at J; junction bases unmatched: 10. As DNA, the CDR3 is TGTGCCAGCAGCCCGGGACTCCGGGACTACTCCTACGAGCAGTACCTC. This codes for CASSPGLRDYSYEQYL.

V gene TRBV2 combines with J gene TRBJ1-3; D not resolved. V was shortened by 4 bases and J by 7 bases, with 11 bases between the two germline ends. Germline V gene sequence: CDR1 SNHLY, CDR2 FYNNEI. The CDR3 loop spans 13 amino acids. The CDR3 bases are TGTGCCAGCAGTGTTTACGGAACGAACACCATATATTTT. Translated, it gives CASSVYGTNTIYF.

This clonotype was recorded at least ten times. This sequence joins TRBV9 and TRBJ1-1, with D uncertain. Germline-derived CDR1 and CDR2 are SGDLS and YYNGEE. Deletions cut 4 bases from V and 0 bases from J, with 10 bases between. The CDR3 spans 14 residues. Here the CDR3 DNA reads TGTGCCAGCAGCCCAGTAGTAATGAACACTGAAGCTTTCTTT. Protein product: CASSPVVMNTEAFF. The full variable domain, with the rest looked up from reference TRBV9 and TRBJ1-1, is DSGVTQTPKHLITATGQRVTLRCSPRSGDLSVYWYQQSLDQGLQFLIQYYNGEERAKGNILERFSAQQFPDLHSELNLSSLELGDSALYFCASSPVVMNTEAFFGQGTRLTVV.

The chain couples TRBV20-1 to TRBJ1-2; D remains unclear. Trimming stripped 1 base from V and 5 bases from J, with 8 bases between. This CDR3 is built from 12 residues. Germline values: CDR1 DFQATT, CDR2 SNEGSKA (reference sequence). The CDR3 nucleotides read TGCAGTGCTAGAGCTGGGCTTTATGGCTACACCTTC. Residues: CSARAGLYGYTF.

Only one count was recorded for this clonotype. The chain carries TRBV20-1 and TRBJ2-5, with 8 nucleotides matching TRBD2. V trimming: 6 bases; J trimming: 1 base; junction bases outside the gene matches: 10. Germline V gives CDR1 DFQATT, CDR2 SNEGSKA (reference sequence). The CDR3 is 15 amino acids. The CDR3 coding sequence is TGCAGTGCCAATAGACTAGCGAGGACCCAAGAGACCCAGTACTTC. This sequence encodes CSANRLARTQETQYF.

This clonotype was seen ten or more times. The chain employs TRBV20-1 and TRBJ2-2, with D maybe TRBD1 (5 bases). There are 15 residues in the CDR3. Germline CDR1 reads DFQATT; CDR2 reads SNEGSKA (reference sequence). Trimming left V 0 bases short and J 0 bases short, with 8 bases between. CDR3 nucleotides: TGCAGTGCTAGAGATCTCAGGGCGAACACCGGGGAGCTGTTTTTT. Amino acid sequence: CSARDLRANTGELFF.

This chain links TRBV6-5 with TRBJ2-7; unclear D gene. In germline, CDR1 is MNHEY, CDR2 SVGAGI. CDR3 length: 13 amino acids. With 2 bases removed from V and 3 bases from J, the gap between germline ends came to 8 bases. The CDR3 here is CASSYDRYYEQYF. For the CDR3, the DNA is TGTGCCAGCAGTTACGACCGGTACTACGAGCAGTACTTC.